A single sample is the source of the 3 T cell receptor beta chains below, sequenced in a study of blood T cells in healthy people across ages. A J-beta primer mix and a sample-barcoded 5' primer were used in a second PCR of roughly 6 to 12 cycles. A single record per CDR3 protein comes from TCRdb applying MiXCR to the 5' RACE reads. Counted here are 1.5 million or so distinct CDR3 sequences, approximately 40% occurring once; the ten biggest clones make up 7% to 9%. Specimen: blood. Every receptor here comes from a woman under 30 in good health.

This clonotype occurred a few times. This sequence joins TRBV4-1 and TRBJ1-1; D not resolved. Trimming stripped 1 base from V and 6 bases from J, with 6 bases between. Per the germline V gene, CDR1 is MGHRA and CDR2 is YSYEKL. This CDR3 contains 12 residues. CDR3 DNA sequence: TGCGCCAGCAGCCAAGCAAGGGCTGAAGCTTTCTTT. This codes for CASSQARAEAFF.

The chain employs TRBV9 and TRBJ2-5, with 9 nucleotides matching TRBD1. This CDR3 region has 14 residues. V lost 4 bases, J lost 5 bases, and 6 bases stayed unmatched. CDR1 is SGDLS and CDR2 is YYNGEE in the germline V gene. CDR3 DNA sequence: TGTGCCAGCAGCCCGTTCGGACAGGGGGAGACCCAGTACTTC. Amino acid sequence: CASSPFGQGETQYF.

The chain recombines TRBV20-1 with TRBJ1-1; TRBD1 is a possible D gene (6 bases). CDR3 length: 14 residues. V was shortened by 6 bases and J by 0 bases, with 14 bases between the two germline ends. Germline V gives CDR1 DFQATT, CDR2 SNEGSKA (reference sequence). CDR3 nucleotides: TGCAGTGCGGTACAGGGCCGTCTGAACACTGAAGCTTTCTTT. It specifies CSAVQGRLNTEAFF.